The present entry profiles one T cell receptor (beta chain) with its context. What it binds is unknown. Use of 60 Vbeta and 13 Jbeta primers characterized the PCR. In the authors' methods: In a later analysis, the count reached 82 million or so unique TCR beta chains, with roughly 12 million shared. Repertoires were generated with immunoSEQ multiplex PCR, while TCRdb's copy carries only in-frame clones and drops some. Clone size and the V and J calls come from that table; the DNA yielded D and trimming. The table lists approximately 160,000 clones, 75% to 85% of them singletons. This record belongs to a study of cytomegalovirus exposure and HLA in healthy donors. The study's findings and limits: For most TCR beta V segments, an earlier analysis put the productive rate at about 87% or about 30% of the time. One variant, a missense change in DCLRE1C, was linked in a later analysis to TCR beta V- and J-gene trimming.

Sequences were obtained from PBMCs. This TCR derives from a male donor in good health and CMV-seropositive.

The CDR3 region is CASGLVLSGQENTEAFF. The CDR3 DNA is TGTGCTAGTGGTTTGGTACTGTCGGGACAGGAGAACACTGAAGCTTTCTTT. The chain joins TRBV12-5 to TRBJ1-1, with TRBD1 matching over 8 bases. The CDR3 totals 17 residues. The V and J ends lost 0 bases and 1 base, in that order; junction bases with no gene match: 7. Germline V gene data show CDR1 as LGHNT and CDR2 as FRNRAP.